This TCR beta chain is drawn from a study of chemoradiotherapy in HPV16-positive cancers. Across the whole study: Candidate HPV-specific T-cell clones and common TCR motifs came from functional assays in a couple of HPV16-positive patients. Study-wide results and caveats: Functional assays defining HPV-specific T cells used only two HPV16-positive patients. Candidate HPV-specific clones and E7-related TCR motifs grew in tumor during treatment.

Assay used: immunoSEQ multiplex PCR; TCRdb lists only in-frame clones, some missing. The sample holds around 62,000 clones, 88% seen once. Comments on this clone: Its antigen is currently unknown.

The sequences come from blood, collected from a patient who underwent chemoradiotherapy. The clonotype originates from a human donor with HPV-associated anogenital cancer.

The CDR3 region has the DNA TGTGCCATCAGTGGGACTAGCGGGAAGATCGGCGGGGAGCTGTTTTTT. The encoded protein is CAISGTSGKIGGELFF. V gene TRBV10-3 combines with J gene TRBJ2-2; 12 nucleotides align to TRBD2. Germline-derived CDR1 and CDR2 are ENHRY and SYGVKD. The CDR3 has 16 amino acids. The ends lost 4 bases at V and 7 bases at J; junction bases unmatched: 7.